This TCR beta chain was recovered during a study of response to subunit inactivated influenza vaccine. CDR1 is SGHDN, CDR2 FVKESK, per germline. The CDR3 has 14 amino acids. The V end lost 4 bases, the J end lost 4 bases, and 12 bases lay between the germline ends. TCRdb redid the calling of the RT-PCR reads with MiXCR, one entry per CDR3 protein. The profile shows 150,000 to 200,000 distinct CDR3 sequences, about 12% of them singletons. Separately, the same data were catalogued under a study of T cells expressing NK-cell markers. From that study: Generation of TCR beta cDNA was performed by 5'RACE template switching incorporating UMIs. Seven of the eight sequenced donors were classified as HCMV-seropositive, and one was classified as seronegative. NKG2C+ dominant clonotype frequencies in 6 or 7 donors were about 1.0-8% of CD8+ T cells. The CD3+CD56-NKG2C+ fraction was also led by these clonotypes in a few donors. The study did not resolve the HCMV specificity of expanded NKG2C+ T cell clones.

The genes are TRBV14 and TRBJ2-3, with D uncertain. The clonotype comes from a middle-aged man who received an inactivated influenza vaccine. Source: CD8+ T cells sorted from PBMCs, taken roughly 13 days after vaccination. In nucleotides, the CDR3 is TGTGCCAGCAGCCCAACGGAAGTCCCAGATACGCAGTATTTT. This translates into CASSPTEVPDTQYF.